This is a list of T cell receptor beta chains from one sample in a study of OX40 agonist ivuxolimab in advanced cancers. Generated by immunoSEQ multiplex PCR, the TCRdb table keeps only in-frame clones and is missing some. This table holds 70,000 to 90,000 clones, 85% found once. This sample comprised CD4+ or CD8+ T cells sorted from blood, obtained in a trial of the OX40 agonist ivuxolimab. The receptors were sampled from an adult with an advanced solid tumor such as melanoma, head and neck, liver or kidney cancer. Each CDR3 is given with its conserved first and last residue. The order of the fields is D gene, V gene, J gene, clone size, CDR3 DNA, CDR3 protein. D genes are given only for firm matches. Size tells how often a clone was seen (once, few, many) or the class of an expanded clone, and some rows leave it out.

>.|TRBV11-2|TRBJ1-4|.
TGTGCCACGACCGGGCTTCCTGGGCAAGAAAAACTGTTTTTT
CATTGLPGQEKLFF
>TRBD2|TRBV2|TRBJ2-7|.
TGTGCCAGCTCCGGGACTAGCGGGAGGGCCGGCGAGCAGTACTTC
CASSGTSGRAGEQYF
>.|TRBV6-5|TRBJ1-2|few
TGTGCCAGCAGTTACGTTGGTGGCGGTGGCTACACCTTC
CASSYVGGGGYTF
>TRBD1|TRBV7-9|TRBJ2-7|.
TGTGCCAGCAGCTTTCGAGGGACAGGGATCTACGAGCAGTACTTC
CASSFRGTGIYEQYF
>TRBD2|TRBV7-7|TRBJ2-2|.
TGTGCCAGCAGCTTGGACCGGACTAGCGGACTACCAACGGGGGAGCTGTTTTTT
CASSLDRTSGLPTGELFF
>TRBD1|TRBV15|TRBJ1-5|.
TGTGCCACCAGCAGAGTATTTGGACAGGGGATAAGCCAGCCCCAGCATTTT
CATSRVFGQGISQPQHF
>.|TRBV6-1|TRBJ2-1|.
TGTGCCAGCAGTGAAGTCGTGAGGGCCTACAATGAGCAGTTCTTC
CASSEVVRAYNEQFF
>.|TRBV19|TRBJ2-5|.
TGTGCCTGGGGGGGACATTTCCAAGAGACCCAGTACTTC
CAWGGHFQETQYF
>TRBD2|TRBV7-2|TRBJ2-3|.
TGTGCCAGCAGATATGGACTAGGGGCTCCAGATACGCAGTATTTT
CASRYGLGAPDTQYF
>TRBD1|TRBV5-8|TRBJ1-6|.
TGTGCCAGCAGCACCTACAGGGGAACTTCACCCCTCCACTTT
CASSTYRGTSPLHF
>.|TRBV7-2|TRBJ2-2|.
TGTGCCAGCAGCTTAAGGGGGAGAGGGCCCGGGGAGCTGTTTTTT
CASSLRGRGPGELFF
>TRBD1|TRBV9|TRBJ1-2|once
TGTGCCAGCAGCGTCTCGACAGGGATCCTTAACTATGGCTACACCTTC
CASSVSTGILNYGYTF
>.|TRBV20-1|TRBJ2-2|.
TGCAGTGCCGCGAAGGCCGGGGAGCTGTTTTTT
CSAAKAGELFF
>.|TRBV4-2|TRBJ2-2|.
TGTGCCAGCAGCCAAGTGCAGGGAGCCAACACCGGGGAGCTGTTTTTT
CASSQVQGANTGELFF
>TRBD1|TRBV18|TRBJ1-5|once
TGTGCCAGCTCAAACATCGGGACAGGGGGCCAGCCCCAGCATTTT
CASSNIGTGGQPQHF
>TRBD2|TRBV7-2|TRBJ2-7|.
TGTGCCAGCAGCCCACGACTAGCCGGATCTGCCTACGAGCAGTACTTC
CASSPRLAGSAYEQYF
>TRBD2|TRBV6-6|TRBJ2-1|.
TGTGCCAGCAGTTCATCAGCGGGGGGAGAAAGAAATGAGCAGTTCTTC
CASSSSAGGERNEQFF
>TRBD2|TRBV6-1|TRBJ2-5|.
TGTGCCAGCAGTGGACAGCGGGAACCCGCGGAGACCCAGTACTTC
CASSGQREPAETQYF
>.|TRBV6-6|TRBJ2-5|.
TGTGCCAGCTCATCACAATCCAGGGAGACCCAGTACTTC
CASSSQSRETQYF
>.|TRBV19|TRBJ1-6|.
TGTGCCAGTAGTGCGGCGAGGAGTAGTTCACCCCTCCACTTT
CASSAARSSSPLHF
>TRBD2|TRBV7-3|TRBJ2-3|.
TGTGCCAGCAGCTTTAGCGGGGGAACACTCACAGATACGCAGTATTTT
CASSFSGGTLTDTQYF
>.|TRBV28|TRBJ1-2|.
TGTGCCAGCAGTGATCACGGATACTATGGCTACACCTTC
CASSDHGYYGYTF
>.|TRBV6-5|TRBJ2-2|.
TGTGCCAGCAGTTCGGCCGGCGCCGGGGAGCTGTTTTTT
CASSSAGAGELFF
>.|TRBV5-1|TRBJ2-4|.
TGCGCCAGCAGCTTGGGGGCCTCGGGGCTGGACAAAAACATTCAGTACTTC
CASSLGASGLDKNIQYF
>.|TRBV28|TRBJ2-3|few
TGTGCCAGCCCTGATAGACTGACAGATACGCAGTATTTT
CASPDRLTDTQYF
>TRBD1|TRBV7-9|TRBJ1-5|.
TGTGCCAGCAGCTCCTCCCACTTGACAGGGGATAGCAATCAGCCCCAGCATTTT
CASSSSHLTGDSNQPQHF
>.|TRBV9|TRBJ2-3|.
TGTGCCAGCAGCGAGGCAGATACGCAGTATTTT
CASSEADTQYF
>.|TRBV7-9|TRBJ1-1|.
TGTGCCAGCAGCTTTAACAGGGATATTGAAGCTTTCTTT
CASSFNRDIEAFF
>.|TRBV9|TRBJ2-5|.
TGTGCCAGCAGCGTATCGCCTTACCAAGAGACCCAGTACTTC
CASSVSPYQETQYF
>.|TRBV7-2|TRBJ2-5|few
TGTGCCAGCAGCTTAGACAGGCAAGAGACCCAGTACTTC
CASSLDRQETQYF
>TRBD1|TRBV30|TRBJ1-4|medium-sized
TGTGCCTGGAGTGAGCGGACAGGGAGGAATGAAAAACTGTTTTTT
CAWSERTGRNEKLFF
>.|TRBV10-3|TRBJ2-5|few
TGTGCCACCACCCCCATGGGGGGGGCAGGGGAGACCCAGTACTTC
CATTPMGGAGETQYF
>.|TRBV29-1|TRBJ1-1|once
TGCAGCGTTTTGTCCGAGGTAGGCGTGGAAGCTTTCTTT
CSVLSEVGVEAFF
>.|TRBV4-2|TRBJ2-3|.
TGTGCCAGCAGCCAAGAAGCCCTGCGCACAGATACGCAGTATTTT
CASSQEALRTDTQYF
>.|TRBV7-9|TRBJ2-7|.
TGTGCCAGCAGGCCCGGGCCGAGCTCCTACGAGCAGTACTTC
CASRPGPSSYEQYF
>.|TRBV15|TRBJ1-2|.
TGTGCCACCAGCAGAGGCCGTGGTACAGGAGACTATGGCTACACCTTC
CATSRGRGTGDYGYTF
>TRBD1|TRBV7-2|TRBJ2-2|.
TGTGCCAGCAGCGCAACCAGGGACAGAGCCAGTGCCGGGGAGCTGTTTTTT
CASSATRDRASAGELFF
>.|TRBV30|TRBJ1-3|.
TGTGCCTGGAGTCCGGCGGTGGAGGGAAACACCATATATTTT
CAWSPAVEGNTIYF
>.|TRBV5-5|TRBJ2-7|once
TGTGCCAGCATCCCCCCCCGGGCAGGGTGGTCCTACGAGCAGTACTTC
CASIPPRAGWSYEQYF
>TRBD1|TRBV28|TRBJ1-5|.
TGTGCCAGCAGTTTAGCCGACAGGGGGGGTCAGCCCCAGCATTTT
CASSLADRGGQPQHF
>.|TRBV11-3|TRBJ2-1|.
TGTGCCAGCAGCTTAGGTGGTCCAGCGGAACGTTACAATGAGCAGTTCTTC
CASSLGGPAERYNEQFF
>TRBD2|TRBV29-1|TRBJ2-2|.
TGCACCGCCGGACTAGCGGGAGGAGGCACCGGGGAGCTGTTTTTT
CTAGLAGGGTGELFF
>TRBD2|TRBV28|TRBJ2-5|.
TGTGCCAGCGGGGGAGGGCGGCTAGCGGGAGGGGAGACCCAGTACTTC
CASGGGRLAGGETQYF
>.|TRBV28|TRBJ1-2|.
TGTGCCAGCAGTTTGGACGCGGGGGCGAGCGGCTACACCTTC
CASSLDAGASGYTF
>TRBD2|TRBV6-1|TRBJ2-1|.
TGTGCCAGCATCCCACGGGGGGGCCGAGGCAATGAGCAGTTCTTC
CASIPRGGRGNEQFF
>TRBD2|TRBV5-1|TRBJ2-7|.
TGCGCCAGCAGCTTGGTTGGGGGACTAGCGGGAGAGCAGTACTTC
CASSLVGGLAGEQYF
>TRBD1|TRBV6-1|TRBJ1-3|.
TGTGCCAGCAGTCCGACAGGGTCTGGAAACACCATATATTTT
CASSPTGSGNTIYF
>.|TRBV2|TRBJ1-5|.
TGTGCCAGCAGTGCATCCCAGGGAAGTCAGCCCCAGCATTTT
CASSASQGSQPQHF
>.|TRBV28|TRBJ2-5|.
TGTGCCAGCAGTTTCATTCGGACCGTGGAGACCCAGTACTTC
CASSFIRTVETQYF
>TRBD2|TRBV9|TRBJ2-3|.
TGTGCCAGCAGCGTAAGCCCCCTAGCGGGAGTAACAGATACGCAGTATTTT
CASSVSPLAGVTDTQYF
>TRBD1|TRBV5-1|TRBJ2-7|.
TGCGCCAGCAGCAGGACAGGGGTGCCCTACGAGCAGTACTTC
CASSRTGVPYEQYF
>.|TRBV9|TRBJ2-2|.
TGTGCCAGCAGCGTAGGGTCGGGAGCGACCGGCACCGGGGAGCTGTTTTTT
CASSVGSGATGTGELFF
>TRBD1|TRBV28|TRBJ1-3|.
TGTGCCAGCAGTCGCGGACACCAGGGGGTTGGAAACACCATATATTTT
CASSRGHQGVGNTIYF
>.|TRBV14|TRBJ1-4|.
TGTGCCAGCAGCGTGACAGCAACTAATGAAAAACTGTTTTTT
CASSVTATNEKLFF
>.|TRBV5-6|TRBJ1-4|.
TGTGCCAGCAGTCGCCGGGACGTAAACGAAAAACTGTTTTTT
CASSRRDVNEKLFF
>.|TRBV18|TRBJ2-5|.
TGTGCCAGCACGGGGACGGCCGCCCAAGAGACCCAGTACTTC
CASTGTAAQETQYF
>.|TRBV28|TRBJ1-2|.
TGTGCCAGCAGTATCGTGGGCAGTCTGTATGGCTACACCTTC
CASSIVGSLYGYTF
>TRBD1|TRBV10-3|TRBJ1-1|.
TGTGCCATCAGTAATCAGGGGGCTTCAGACACTGAAGCTTTCTTT
CAISNQGASDTEAFF